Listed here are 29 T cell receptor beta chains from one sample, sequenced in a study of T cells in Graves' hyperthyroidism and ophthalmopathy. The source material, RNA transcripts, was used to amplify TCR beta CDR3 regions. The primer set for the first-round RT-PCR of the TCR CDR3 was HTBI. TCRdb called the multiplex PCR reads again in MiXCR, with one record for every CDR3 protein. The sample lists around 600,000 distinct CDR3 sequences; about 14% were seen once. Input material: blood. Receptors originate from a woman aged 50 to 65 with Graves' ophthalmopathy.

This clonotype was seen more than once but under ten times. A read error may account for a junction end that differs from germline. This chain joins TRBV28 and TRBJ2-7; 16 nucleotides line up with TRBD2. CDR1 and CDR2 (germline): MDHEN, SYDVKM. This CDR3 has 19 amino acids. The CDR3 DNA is TGTGCCAGCAGAGACCCGGGACTAGCGGGAGGGAGAAGATTCTACGAACAGTACTTC. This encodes CASRDPGLAGGRRFYEQYF. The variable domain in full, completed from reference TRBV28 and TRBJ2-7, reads DVKVTQSSRYLVKRTGEKVFLECVQDMDHENMFWYRQDPGLGLRLIYFSYDVKMKEKGDIPEGYSVSREKKERFSLILESASTNQTSMYLCASRDPGLAGGRRFYEQYFGPGTRLTVT.

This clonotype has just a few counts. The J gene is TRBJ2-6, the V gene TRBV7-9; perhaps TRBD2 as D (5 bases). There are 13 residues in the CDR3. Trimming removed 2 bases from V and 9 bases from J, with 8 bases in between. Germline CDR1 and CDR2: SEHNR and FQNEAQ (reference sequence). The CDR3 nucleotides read TGTGCCAGCAGCTTAATTACTAGCAACGTCCTGACTTTC. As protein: CASSLITSNVLTF.

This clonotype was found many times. CDR3 sequence reads: CASSLRLAGGSGDTQYF. The CDR3 coding sequence is TGTGCCAGCAGCTTACGACTAGCGGGAGGTAGTGGAGATACGCAGTATTTT. This chain connects TRBV11-2 to TRBJ2-3, with 13 bases fitting TRBD2. Germline CDR1 is SGHAT and CDR2 is FQNNGV. With V trimmed by 2 bases and J by 5 bases, 7 bases remained unmatched. The CDR3 has 17 residues.

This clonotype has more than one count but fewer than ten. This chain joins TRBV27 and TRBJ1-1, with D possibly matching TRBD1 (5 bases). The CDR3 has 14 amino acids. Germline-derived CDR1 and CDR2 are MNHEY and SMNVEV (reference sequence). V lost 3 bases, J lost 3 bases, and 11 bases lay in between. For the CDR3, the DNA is TGTGCCAGCAGTTTTACAGGAACTTACACTGAAGCTTTCTTT. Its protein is CASSFTGTYTEAFF.

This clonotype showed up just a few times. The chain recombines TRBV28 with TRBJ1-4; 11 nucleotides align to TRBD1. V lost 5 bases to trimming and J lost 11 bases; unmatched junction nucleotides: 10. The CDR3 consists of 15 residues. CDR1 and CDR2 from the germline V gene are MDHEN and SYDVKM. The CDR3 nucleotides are TGTGCCAGCAGTGCCTCGGACAGGGGGCCGCAGAAACTGTTTTTT. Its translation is CASSASDRGPQKLFF.

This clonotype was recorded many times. CDR3 bases: TGTGCCAGCAGCTCAGCGGGAGGGCCGGGGAATGAGCAGTTCTTC. Translation gives CASSSAGGPGNEQFF. The chain links TRBV7-3 to TRBJ2-1; 10 nucleotides line up with TRBD2. Germline CDR1 reads SGHTA; CDR2 reads FQGTGA. CDR3 length: 15 residues. The V and J ends lost 4 bases and 7 bases, in that order; junction bases with no gene match: 7. Drawing the rest from reference TRBV7-3 and TRBJ2-1, the complete variable domain is GAGVSQTPSNKVTEKGKYVELRCDPISGHTALYWYRQSLGQGPEFLIYFQGTGAADDSGLPNDRFFAVRPEGSVSTLKIQRTERGDSAVYLCASSSAGGPGNEQFFGPGTRLTVL.

This chain's CDR3 is CASSMLPVSGNTIYF. The CDR3 nucleotides read TGTGCCAGTAGTATGCTCCCAGTCTCTGGAAACACCATATATTTT. This rearrangement joins TRBV19 to TRBJ1-3; no reliable D call. The CDR3 spans 15 residues. Germline V gene lookup returns CDR1 LNHDA and CDR2 SQIVND (reference sequence). Trimming took 3 bases from V and 0 from J, leaving 9 bases between them.

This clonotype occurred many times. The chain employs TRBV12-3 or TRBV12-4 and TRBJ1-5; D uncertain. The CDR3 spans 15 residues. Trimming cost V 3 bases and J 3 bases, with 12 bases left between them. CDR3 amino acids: CASSFAGPHNQPQHF. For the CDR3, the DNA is TGTGCCAGCAGTTTCGCCGGACCGCACAATCAGCCCCAGCATTTT.

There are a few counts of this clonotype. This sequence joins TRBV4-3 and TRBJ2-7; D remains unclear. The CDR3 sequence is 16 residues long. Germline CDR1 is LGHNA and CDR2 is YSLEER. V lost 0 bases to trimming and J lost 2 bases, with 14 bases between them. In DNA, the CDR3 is TGCGCCAGCAGCCAAGATTATGGCAGAATTACCTACGAGCAGTACTTC. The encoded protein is CASSQDYGRITYEQYF.

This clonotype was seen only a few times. The CDR3 protein is CASSQNHGKGDEQFF. In nucleotides, the CDR3 is TGCGCCAGCAGCCAAAACCACGGAAAAGGGGATGAGCAGTTCTTC. The chain employs TRBV4-1 and TRBJ2-1; tentative D call: TRBD1 (5 bases). The CDR3 runs 15 residues. The ends were cut back, 2 bases at V and 8 bases at J, with 16 bases in the middle. CDR1 is MGHRA, CDR2 YSYEKL, per germline.

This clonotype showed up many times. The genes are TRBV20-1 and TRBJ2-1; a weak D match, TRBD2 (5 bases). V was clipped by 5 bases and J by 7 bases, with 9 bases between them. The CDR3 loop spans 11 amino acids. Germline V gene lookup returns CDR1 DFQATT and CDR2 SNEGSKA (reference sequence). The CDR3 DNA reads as TGCAGTGCTGGGAGAGGAAATGAGCAGTTCTTC. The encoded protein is CSAGRGNEQFF.

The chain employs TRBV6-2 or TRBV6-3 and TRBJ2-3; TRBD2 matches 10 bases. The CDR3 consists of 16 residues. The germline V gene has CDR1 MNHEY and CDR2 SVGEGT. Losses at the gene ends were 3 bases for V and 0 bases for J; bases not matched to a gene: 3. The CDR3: CASSYPLAGSTDTQYF. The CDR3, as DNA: TGTGCCAGCAGTTATCCACTAGCGGGGAGCACAGATACGCAGTATTTT.

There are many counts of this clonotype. CDR3 sequence: CASSLRQTGEKLFF. DNA for the CDR3: TGTGCCAGCAGCCTACGACAGACGGGCGAAAAACTGTTTTTT. The rearrangement joins TRBV3-1 to TRBJ1-4, with D tentatively TRBD1 (5 bases). The CDR3 extends over 14 amino acids. V gave up 4 bases and J gave up 8 bases, with 14 bases separating them. CDR1 and CDR2 from the germline V gene are LGHDT and YNNKEL (reference sequence). Looking up the rest from reference TRBV3-1 and TRBJ1-4 gives the full variable domain: DTAVSQTPKYLVTQMGNDKSIKCEQNLGHDTMYWYKQDSKKFLKIMFSYNNKELIINETVPNRFSPKSPDKAHLNLHINSLELGDSAVYFCASSLRQTGEKLFFGSGTQLSVL.

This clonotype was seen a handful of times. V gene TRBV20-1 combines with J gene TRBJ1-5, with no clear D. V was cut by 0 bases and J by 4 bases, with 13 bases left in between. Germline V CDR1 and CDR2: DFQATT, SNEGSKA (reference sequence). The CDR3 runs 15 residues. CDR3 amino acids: CSARDAQDSNQPQHF. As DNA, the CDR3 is TGCAGTGCTAGAGATGCTCAGGATTCTAATCAGCCCCAGCATTTT.

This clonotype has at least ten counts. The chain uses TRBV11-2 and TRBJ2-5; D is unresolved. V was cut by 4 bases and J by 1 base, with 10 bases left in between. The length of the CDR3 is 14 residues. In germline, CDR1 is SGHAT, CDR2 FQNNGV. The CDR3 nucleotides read TGTGCCAGCAGCTCCCTTCTGGGCCAAGAGACCCAGTACTTC. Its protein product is CASSSLLGQETQYF.

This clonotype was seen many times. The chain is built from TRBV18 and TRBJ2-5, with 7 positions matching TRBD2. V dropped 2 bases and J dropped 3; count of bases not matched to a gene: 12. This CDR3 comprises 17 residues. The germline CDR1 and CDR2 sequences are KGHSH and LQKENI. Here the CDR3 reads CASSPLGGSVREETQYF. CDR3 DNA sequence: TGTGCCAGCTCACCATTAGGCGGGAGCGTAAGGGAAGAGACCCAGTACTTC. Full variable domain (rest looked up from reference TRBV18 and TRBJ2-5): NAGVMQNPRHLVRRRGQEARLRCSPMKGHSHVYWYRQLPEEGLKFMVYLQKENIIDESGMPKERFSAEFPKEGPSILRIQQVVRGDSAAYFCASSPLGGSVREETQYFGPGTRLLVL.

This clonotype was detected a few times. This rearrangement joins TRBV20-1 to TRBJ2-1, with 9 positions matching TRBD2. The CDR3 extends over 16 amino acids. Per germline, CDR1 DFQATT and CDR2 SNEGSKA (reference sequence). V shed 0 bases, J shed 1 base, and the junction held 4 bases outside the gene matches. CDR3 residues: CSARDPAGGSYNEQFF. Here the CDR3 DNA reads TGCAGTGCTAGAGATCCTGCGGGAGGGTCCTACAATGAGCAGTTCTTC.

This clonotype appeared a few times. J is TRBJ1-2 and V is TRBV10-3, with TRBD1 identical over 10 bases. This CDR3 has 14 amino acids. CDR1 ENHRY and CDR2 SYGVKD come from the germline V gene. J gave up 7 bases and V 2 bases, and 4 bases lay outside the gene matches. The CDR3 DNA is TGTGCCATCAGTGAGCGGGACAGGGGAGGTGGCTACACCTTC. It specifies CAISERDRGGGYTF.

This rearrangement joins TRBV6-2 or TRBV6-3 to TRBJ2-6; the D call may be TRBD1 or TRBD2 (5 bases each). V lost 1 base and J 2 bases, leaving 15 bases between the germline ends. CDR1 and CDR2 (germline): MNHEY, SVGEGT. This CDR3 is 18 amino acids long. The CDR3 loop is CASSYLPGTGAGANVLTF. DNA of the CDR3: TGTGCCAGCAGTTACTTGCCGGGGACGGGTGCTGGGGCCAACGTCCTGACTTTC.

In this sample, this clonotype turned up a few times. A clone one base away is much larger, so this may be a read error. The CDR3 loop reads CAGSLYVSSGNTIYF. The CDR3 region has the DNA TGTGCCGGCAGCTTGTACGTCAGCTCTGGAAACACCATATATTTT. This chain links TRBV7-2 with TRBJ1-3; D is unresolved. The CDR3 consists of 15 residues. Germline V gives CDR1 SGHTA, CDR2 FQGNSA. Based on the CDR3 plus reference TRBV7-2 and TRBJ1-3, the full variable domain is GAGVSQSPSNKVTEKGKDVELRCDPISGHTALYWYRQSLGQGLEFLIYFQGNSAPDKSGLPSDRFSAERTGGSVSTLTIQRTQQEDSAVYLCAGSLYVSSGNTIYFGEGSWLTVV.

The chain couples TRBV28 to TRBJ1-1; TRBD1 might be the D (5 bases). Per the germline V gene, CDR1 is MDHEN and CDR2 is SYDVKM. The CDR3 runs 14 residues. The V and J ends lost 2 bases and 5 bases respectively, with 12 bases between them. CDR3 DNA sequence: TGTGCCAGCAGTTTACGGCAGGGTTGGACTGAAGCTTTCTTT. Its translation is CASSLRQGWTEAFF.

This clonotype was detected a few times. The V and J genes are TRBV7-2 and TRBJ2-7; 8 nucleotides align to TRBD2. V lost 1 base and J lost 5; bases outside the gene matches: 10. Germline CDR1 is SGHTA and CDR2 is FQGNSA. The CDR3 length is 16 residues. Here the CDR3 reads CASSLVGSGTYHEQYF. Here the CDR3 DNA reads TGTGCCAGCAGCTTAGTTGGTAGCGGGACTTATCACGAGCAGTACTTC. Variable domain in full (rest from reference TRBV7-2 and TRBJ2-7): GAGVSQSPSNKVTEKGKDVELRCDPISGHTALYWYRQSLGQGLEFLIYFQGNSAPDKSGLPSDRFSAERTGGSVSTLTIQRTQQEDSAVYLCASSLVGSGTYHEQYFGPGTRLTVT.

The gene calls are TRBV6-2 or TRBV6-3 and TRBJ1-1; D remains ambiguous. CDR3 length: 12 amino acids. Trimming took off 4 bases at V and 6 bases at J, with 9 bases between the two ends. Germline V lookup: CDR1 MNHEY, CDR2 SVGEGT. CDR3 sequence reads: CASSLRVSEAFF. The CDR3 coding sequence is TGTGCCAGCAGTTTGCGAGTTTCTGAAGCTTTCTTT.

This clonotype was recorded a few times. The CDR3 reads CASSRQGGGLSNQPQHF. The CDR3 DNA reads TGTGCCAGCTCGAGACAGGGGGGCGGCTTGAGCAATCAGCCCCAGCATTTT. V is TRBV18 and J is TRBJ1-5; TRBD1 agrees at 9 bases. The germline V gene has CDR1 KGHSH and CDR2 LQKENI. V gave up 6 bases and J gave up 1 base; unmatched junction bases: 10. The CDR3 is 17 residues long. The variable domain in full, completed from reference TRBV18 and TRBJ1-5, reads NAGVMQNPRHLVRRRGQEARLRCSPMKGHSHVYWYRQLPEEGLKFMVYLQKENIIDESGMPKERFSAEFPKEGPSILRIQQVVRGDSAAYFCASSRQGGGLSNQPQHFGDGTRLSIL.

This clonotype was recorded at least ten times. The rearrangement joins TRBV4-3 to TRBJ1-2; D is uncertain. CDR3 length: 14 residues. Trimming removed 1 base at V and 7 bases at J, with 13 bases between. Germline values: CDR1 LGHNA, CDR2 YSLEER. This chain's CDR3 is CASSQVLAGRGYTF. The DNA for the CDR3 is TGCGCCAGCAGCCAAGTGTTGGCAGGACGTGGCTACACCTTC.

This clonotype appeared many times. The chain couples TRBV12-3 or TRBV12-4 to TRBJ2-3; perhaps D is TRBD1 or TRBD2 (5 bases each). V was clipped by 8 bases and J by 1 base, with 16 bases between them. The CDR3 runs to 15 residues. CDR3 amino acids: CASAERGVGTDTQYF. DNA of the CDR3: TGTGCCAGCGCCGAACGGGGCGTCGGCACAGATACGCAGTATTTT.

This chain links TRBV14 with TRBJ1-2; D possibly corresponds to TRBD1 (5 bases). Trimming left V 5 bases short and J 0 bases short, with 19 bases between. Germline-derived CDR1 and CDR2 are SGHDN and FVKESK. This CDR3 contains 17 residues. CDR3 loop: CASSGRQPNPANYGYTF. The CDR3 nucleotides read TGTGCCAGCAGCGGTAGACAGCCCAACCCAGCTAACTATGGCTACACCTTC.

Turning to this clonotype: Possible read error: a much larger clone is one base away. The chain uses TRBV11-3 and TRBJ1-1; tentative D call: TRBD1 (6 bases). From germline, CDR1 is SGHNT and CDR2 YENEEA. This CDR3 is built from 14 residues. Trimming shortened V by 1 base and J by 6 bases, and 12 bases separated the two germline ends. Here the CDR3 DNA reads TGTGCCAGCAGCTTAGTGGGGGCCCTCGCTGAAGCTTTCTTT. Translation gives CASSLVGALAEAFF.

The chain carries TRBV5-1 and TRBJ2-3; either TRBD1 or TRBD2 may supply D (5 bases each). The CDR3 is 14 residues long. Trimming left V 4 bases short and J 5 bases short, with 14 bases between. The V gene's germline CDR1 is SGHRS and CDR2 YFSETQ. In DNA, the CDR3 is TGCGCCAGCAGCCCGGTCGGGGCCGGAGATACGCAGTATTTT. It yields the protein CASSPVGAGDTQYF.